The entry below gives a single T cell receptor beta chain sequence along with its context. Its antigen is unidentified. The CDR3 length is 14 residues. The germline gives CDR1 SNHLY, CDR2 FYNNEI. Vbeta (60) and Jbeta (13) primers were used in the PCR. Some clones are missing from TCRdb's copy, which holds only in-frame ones; the method was immunoSEQ multiplex PCR. The listing records about 210,000 clones. These data are taken from a study of cytomegalovirus exposure and HLA in healthy donors. In the study overall: HLA-typed donors contributed 80 million or so unique TCRs, which were held in an early data release. Study outcomes and limitations: Analysis was carried out at a later point, and it linked a missense DCLRE1C variant to TCR beta V- and J-gene trimming. A later analysis reportedly identified an Asian-associated ancestry cluster as carrying fewer N-insertions than the approximately 730-donor mean.

This rearrangement joins TRBV2 to TRBJ2-5; a weak D match, TRBD2 (5 bases). The better agreement between TRBJ2-7 and the DNA end casts doubt on the J call. The sequencing sample was made of PBMCs. The clonotype originates from a woman aged 25 to 39 in good health and CMV-seropositive. CDR3 nucleotides: TGTGCCAGCAGGCCAGCGAGGGACTCCTACGAGCAGTACTTC. Translation: CASRPARDSYEQYF.